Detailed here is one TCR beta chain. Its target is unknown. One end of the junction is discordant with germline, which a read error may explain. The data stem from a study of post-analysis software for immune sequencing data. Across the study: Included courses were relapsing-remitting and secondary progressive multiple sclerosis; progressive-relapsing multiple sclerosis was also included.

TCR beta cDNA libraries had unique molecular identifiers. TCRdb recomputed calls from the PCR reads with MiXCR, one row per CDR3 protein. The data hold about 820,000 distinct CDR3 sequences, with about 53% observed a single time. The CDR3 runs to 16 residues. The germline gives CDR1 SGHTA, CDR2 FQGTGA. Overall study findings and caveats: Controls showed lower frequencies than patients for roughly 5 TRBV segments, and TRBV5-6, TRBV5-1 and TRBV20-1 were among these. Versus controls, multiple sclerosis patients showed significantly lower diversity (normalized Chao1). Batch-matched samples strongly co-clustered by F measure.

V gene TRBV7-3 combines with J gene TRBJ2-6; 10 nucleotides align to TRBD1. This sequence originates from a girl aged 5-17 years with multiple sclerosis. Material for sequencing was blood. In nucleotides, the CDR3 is TGTGCCAGCAGCAAGACAGGGGGCTCGGGGGCCAGCGTCCTGACTTTC. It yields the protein CASSKTGGSGASVLTF.